These 31 T cell receptor beta chains were all obtained from the same sample, sequenced in a study of blood T cell repertoires in COVID-19. Clones were read by immunoSEQ multiplex PCR, and TCRdb kept only the in-frame ones, dropping some. The table lists some 340,000 clones, approximately 82% of them singletons. The sample taken for sequencing was peripheral blood. All receptors derive from a man aged 30 to 45 with active or convalescent COVID-19.

V usage is TRBV28 and J usage is TRBJ2-7, with TRBD2 identical over 8 bases. With 10 bases clipped from V and 2 bases from J, the junction kept 4 bases outside the gene matches. Germline CDR1 and CDR2: MDHEN and SYDVKM. This CDR3 is 12 amino acids long. As DNA, the CDR3 is TGTGCCATCTCTAGCGGGCCCTACGAGCAGTACTTC. Its translation: CAISSGPYEQYF.

A single count supports this clone. This chain connects TRBV3-1 (or the pseudogene TRBV3-2) to TRBJ1-5; TRBD1 matches 10 bases. Looked up from germline, CDR1 is LGHDT and CDR2 is YNNKEL (reference sequence). The CDR3 contains 14 residues. Trimming took 4 bases from V and 7 from J; bases not matched to a gene: 4. CDR3 DNA sequence: TGTGCCAGCAGCCTCCGGGACAGGGGCCAGCCCCAGCATTTT. Translating gives CASSLRDRGQPQHF.

The genes are TRBV5-4 and TRBJ2-3, with D possibly TRBD1 on 5 matching bases. CDR1 is SGHNT and CDR2 is YYREEE in the germline V gene (reference sequence). The CDR3 consists of 15 residues. V lost 4 bases and J lost 4, with 16 bases in between. The CDR3, as DNA: TGTGCCAGCAGCCCAGGACATCTTGGCGCAGATACGCAGTATTTT. This encodes CASSPGHLGADTQYF.

This chain connects TRBV7-2 to TRBJ1-3; possibly TRBD1 for D (5 bases). CDR1 SGHTA and CDR2 FQGNSA come from the germline V gene. This CDR3 comprises 16 residues. V was clipped by 5 bases and J by 4 bases, with 18 bases between them. The CDR3 is CASSQGLLLSGNTIYF. DNA of the CDR3: TGTGCCAGCAGCCAGGGACTTCTCCTCTCCGGAAACACCATATATTTT.

The chain links TRBV5-4 to TRBJ2-5; 7 bases are a match to TRBD2. J was trimmed by 2 bases and V by 0 bases; bases with no gene match: 4. The germline V gene has CDR1 SGHNT and CDR2 YYREEE (reference sequence). The length of the CDR3 is 15 residues. The CDR3 is CASSLGGGRQETQYF. The CDR3 nucleotides are TGTGCCAGCAGCTTGGGGGGGGGTAGGCAAGAGACCCAGTACTTC.

This clone appeared a single time. This chain links TRBV4-1 with TRBJ1-1; possible D gene TRBD1, 5 bases. Trimming took 4 bases from V and 1 from J, leaving 10 bases between them. Per the germline V gene, CDR1 is MGHRA and CDR2 is YSYEKL. The CDR3 runs 14 residues. CDR3 nucleotide sequence: TGCGCCAGCAGCCTGGGACTAACGAACACTGAAGCTTTCTTT. Translating gives CASSLGLTNTEAFF.

In DNA form, the CDR3 reads TGCGCCAGCAGCCCCGCAAGACAGTATAATGAAAAACTGTTTTTT. Amino acid sequence: CASSPARQYNEKLFF. This chain connects TRBV5-1 to TRBJ1-4; D may be TRBD1 (5 bases). Trimming pared 4 bases from V and 4 bases from J, leaving 14 bases between. This CDR3 is built from 15 residues. Germline CDR1 and CDR2: SGHRS and YFSETQ.

This clone was detected only once. The rearrangement uses TRBV2 and TRBJ2-3, with 8 bases identical to TRBD2. This CDR3 comprises 16 residues. Trimming cost V 5 bases and J 2 bases; bases outside gene matches: 9. The V gene's germline CDR1 is SNHLY and CDR2 FYNNEI. The CDR3 bases are TGTGCCAGCAGTTTTCCAGCGGGGGCCTTCACAGATACGCAGTATTTT. Its translation is CASSFPAGAFTDTQYF.

The J gene is TRBJ2-1, the V gene TRBV7-2; 13 positions match TRBD2. The CDR3 totals 16 residues. With 6 bases clipped from V and 7 bases from J, the junction kept 9 bases outside the gene matches. CDR1 is SGHTA and CDR2 is FQGNSA in the germline V gene. CDR3 in amino acids: CASRSATSGRGNEQFF. The DNA of the CDR3 is TGTGCCAGCAGATCCGCAACTAGCGGGAGGGGGAATGAGCAGTTCTTC.

This chain joins TRBV6-5 and TRBJ1-6; 9 bases line up with TRBD1. CDR3 length equals 15 residues. V trimming: 6 bases; J trimming: 8 bases; junction bases outside the gene matches: 8. The V gene's germline CDR1 is MNHEY and CDR2 SVGAGI. The CDR3 DNA reads TGTGCCAGCAGCAAGAAACAGGGGGCGGATTCACCCCTCCACTTT. Residues: CASSKKQGADSPLHF.

CDR3 bases: TGCGCCAGCAGCTTACAGGGGGGGGCCCTCCACTTT. Its protein is CASSLQGGALHF. The gene calls are TRBV5-1 and TRBJ1-6; 8 bases match TRBD1. Per the germline V gene, CDR1 is SGHRS and CDR2 is YFSETQ. V shed 2 bases, J shed 14 bases, and the junction held 3 bases outside the gene matches. This CDR3 is built from 12 residues.

The CDR3 DNA follows: TGTGCCAGCAGTTTTGGTCTAGCGGGTCTTCAGTACTTC. It codes for CASSFGLAGLQYF. The V and J genes are TRBV28 and TRBJ2-4, with 8 bases lining up with TRBD2. The CDR3 loop spans 13 amino acids. J lost 11 bases, V lost 3 bases, and 6 bases had no gene match. The germline V gene encodes CDR1 MDHEN and CDR2 SYDVKM.

This chain uses TRBV11-2 with TRBJ2-7; 8 bases match TRBD1. This CDR3 spans 13 amino acids. Losses at the gene ends were 4 bases for V and 6 bases for J; bases not matched to a gene: 5. Germline CDR1 and CDR2: SGHAT and FQNNGV. CDR3 amino acids: CASSSTGGTEQYF. The CDR3 DNA is TGTGCCAGCAGCTCTACAGGGGGTACCGAGCAGTACTTC.

CDR3 sequence (DNA): TGCGCCAGCAGCTCGGACAGACACAATGAGCAGTTCTTC. Its protein is CASSSDRHNEQFF. This chain connects TRBV5-1 to TRBJ2-1, with D perhaps matching TRBD1 (6 bases). Per the germline V gene, CDR1 is SGHRS and CDR2 is YFSETQ. CDR3 length equals 13 residues. The V end lost 3 bases, the J end lost 5 bases, and 9 bases lay between the germline ends.

The rearrangement uses TRBV3-1 (or the pseudogene TRBV3-2) and TRBJ2-1, with TRBD1 matching 8 bases. V was clipped by 4 bases and J by 1 base; unmatched bases: 3. Germline CDR1 LGHDT, CDR2 YNNKEL (reference sequence). CDR3 length equals 15 residues. The DNA for the CDR3 is TGTGCCAGCAGCCTAGACAGGGGATCCTACAATGAGCAGTTCTTC. Translation gives CASSLDRGSYNEQFF.

The chain's CDR3 is CASQGAEGSPLHF. As DNA, the CDR3 is TGTGCCAGTCAGGGGGCTGAAGGGTCACCCCTCCACTTT. The chain links TRBV9 to TRBJ1-6, with 8 bases matching TRBD1. Germline CDR1 is SGDLS and CDR2 is YYNGEE. The CDR3 is 13 residues long. Trimming at V came to 8 bases and at J to 10 bases, leaving 8 bases not matched to a gene.

The chain is built from TRBV27 and TRBJ1-4; 8 nucleotides match TRBD1. The CDR3 is 14 residues long. CDR1 is MNHEY and CDR2 is SMNVEV in the germline V gene (reference sequence). V shed 5 bases, J shed 8 bases, and the junction held 7 bases outside the gene matches. CDR3 DNA sequence: TGTGCCAGCAGTCCAGGGGGCCAGGGAGAAAAACTGTTTTTT. This codes for CASSPGGQGEKLFF.

This clone was counted between two and nine times. The chain joins TRBV27 to TRBJ2-7; D is ambiguous. The CDR3 runs to 12 residues. Deletions cut 6 bases from V and 1 base from J, with 7 bases between. Germline CDR1 reads MNHEY; CDR2 reads SMNVEV (reference sequence). In DNA, the CDR3 is TGTGCCAGCAGCCGAGATTCCTACGAGCAGTACTTC. Translating gives CASSRDSYEQYF.

The chain employs TRBV30 and TRBJ2-2; D is unresolved. The CDR3 length is 14 residues. From germline, CDR1 is GTSNPN and CDR2 SVGIG (reference sequence). V dropped 7 bases and J dropped 2 bases, with 14 bases sitting between them. CDR3 sequence: CASVPGRNTGELFF. DNA for the CDR3: TGTGCCTCCGTTCCCGGTCGTAACACCGGGGAGCTGTTTTTT. The entire variable domain, with the rest obtained from reference TRBV30 and TRBJ2-2, is as follows: SQTIHQWPATLVQPVGSPLSLECTVEGTSNPNLYWYRQAAGRGLQLLFYSVGIGQISSEVPQNLSASRPQDRQFILSSKKLLLSDSGFYLCASVPGRNTGELFFGEGSRLTVL.

V is TRBV3-1 (or the pseudogene TRBV3-2) and J is TRBJ1-5; TRBD1 might be the D (5 bases). From germline, CDR1 is LGHDT and CDR2 YNNKEL (reference sequence). The CDR3 contains 15 residues. V gave up 4 bases and J gave up 1 base, with 11 bases separating them. CDR3 residues: CASSLAGQSNQPQHF. The CDR3 nucleotides are TGTGCCAGCAGCCTTGCTGGACAAAGCAATCAGCCCCAGCATTTT.

This chain joins TRBV7-2 and TRBJ2-3; 10 nucleotides match TRBD2. The CDR3 has 16 amino acids. From germline, CDR1 is SGHTA and CDR2 FQGNSA. The V gene end was trimmed by 5 bases and the J gene end by 4 bases; junction bases not matched to a gene: 9. The CDR3 is CASSLLAGGAADTQYF. CDR3 in DNA: TGTGCCAGCAGCCTTTTAGCGGGGGGTGCCGCAGATACGCAGTATTTT.

The rearrangement uses TRBV28 and TRBJ2-7; 12 bases match TRBD2. The V and J ends lost 9 bases and 2 bases, in that order; junction bases with no gene match: 5. The CDR3 is 14 amino acids. The germline V gene encodes CDR1 MDHEN and CDR2 SYDVKM. The CDR3 spells CASATSGGTYEQYF. In nucleotides, the CDR3 is TGTGCCAGTGCTACTAGCGGGGGGACCTACGAGCAGTACTTC. The whole variable domain, remainder taken from reference TRBV28 and TRBJ2-7, is DVKVTQSSRYLVKRTGEKVFLECVQDMDHENMFWYRQDPGLGLRLIYFSYDVKMKEKGDIPEGYSVSREKKERFSLILESASTNQTSMYLCASATSGGTYEQYFGPGTRLTVT.

The chain has TRBV2 and TRBJ1-6; TRBD1 agrees at 10 bases. The CDR3 covers 16 residues. Per germline, CDR1 SNHLY and CDR2 FYNNEI. V lost 9 bases and J lost 9; bases outside the gene matches: 14. Written as DNA, the CDR3 is TGTGCCAGGACCGGGACAGGGGTCGACTTAGGTTCACCCCTCCACTTT. It specifies CARTGTGVDLGSPLHF.

This rearrangement joins TRBV4-3 to TRBJ1-2; 10 bases align to TRBD1. Germline V gene data show CDR1 as LGHNA and CDR2 as YSLEER. Trimming removed 0 bases from V and 10 bases from J; junction bases left unmatched: 2. This CDR3 comprises 13 residues. DNA for the CDR3: TGCGCCAGCAGCCAAGATGGGACAGGGGCCTACACCTTC. Amino acids: CASSQDGTGAYTF.

This clone has just one count. The rearrangement joins TRBV28 to TRBJ2-7; 7 bases are a match to TRBD1. This CDR3 has 14 amino acids. Germline V gene lookup returns CDR1 MDHEN and CDR2 SYDVKM. V lost 10 bases and J lost 1; bases outside the gene matches: 10. CDR3: CATCPQGSSYEQYF. The CDR3 DNA reads TGTGCCACCTGCCCACAGGGGTCTTCCTACGAGCAGTACTTC.

The rearrangement links TRBV4-3 to TRBJ1-6; D unresolved. Germline V gene sequence: CDR1 LGHNA, CDR2 YSLEER. Trimming removed 4 bases at V and 7 bases at J, with 11 bases between. This CDR3 comprises 14 residues. CDR3 coding DNA: TGCGCCAGCAGCCCCCAAGCGGGAAATTCACCCCTCCACTTT. It encodes CASSPQAGNSPLHF.

The chain is built from TRBV5-1 and TRBJ1-1; a possible D gene is TRBD1 (6 bases). The CDR3 has 14 amino acids. V was cut by 3 bases and J by 11 bases, with 20 bases left in between. Looked up from germline, CDR1 is SGHRS and CDR2 is YFSETQ. The CDR3 DNA is TGCGCCAGCAGCTCGGGCTTGACAGGCGAGGCGGCTTTCTTT. This translates into CASSSGLTGEAAFF.

CDR3 sequence: CAISGTGGGSPLHF. DNA of the CDR3: TGTGCCATCAGTGGGACAGGGGGCGGGTCACCCCTCCACTTT. The rearrangement uses TRBV10-3 and TRBJ1-6; 11 bases agree with TRBD1. The V and J ends lost 4 bases and 10 bases, in that order; junction bases with no gene match: 3. CDR3 length: 14 residues. The germline V gene has CDR1 ENHRY and CDR2 SYGVKD.

Remarks on this clone: This sample includes further DNA sequences coding for the same CDR3. The chain combines TRBV5-1 with TRBJ2-5; TRBD1 matches 8 bases. The CDR3 runs to 14 residues. V lost 2 bases to trimming and J lost 2 bases; unmatched junction nucleotides: 2. Germline loops: CDR1 SGHRS, CDR2 YFSETQ. The CDR3, as DNA: TGCGCCAGCAGCTTACGGACAGGGCAAGAGACCCAGTACTTC. Translated, it gives CASSLRTGQETQYF.

On this clone itself: This CDR3 fails to terminate in the conserved phenylalanine or tryptophan, so it likely reflects a read error. The DNA is omitted, as the CDR3 cannot be located on it reliably, and the CDR3 follows TCRdb's listing. The chain links TRBV30 to TRBJ1-1. CDR1 is GTSNPN and CDR2 is SVGIG in the germline V gene (reference sequence). Counting both end residues, the CDR3 totals 11 amino acids. This CDR3 is CAWSVGGDGKL.

The chain joins TRBV28 to TRBJ1-2; a possible D gene is TRBD1 (6 bases). Trimming cost V 6 bases and J 2 bases, with 7 bases left between them. From germline, CDR1 is MDHEN and CDR2 SYDVKM. The CDR3 sequence is 12 residues long. The CDR3 is CASSTGNYGYTF. CDR3 nucleotides: TGTGCCAGCAGCACAGGGAACTATGGCTACACCTTC.